A selection of T cell receptor beta chains follows, all from one sample in a study of control samples from healthy donors and cancer patients. The repertoire was sequenced with immunoSEQ multiplex PCR; TCRdb's copy has only in-frame clones and lacks some. The data show 150,000 to 170,000 clones, with around 95% seen just once and about 5% held by the top ten. The sample taken for sequencing was blood. These receptors were taken from a man in his forties in good health. CDR3s include the opening cysteine and the closing phenylalanine or tryptophan. The D gene is left open where the match is weak. Clone size is stated in some rows and not others, as once, few, many or a class when expanded.

TRBJ1-2,TRBD1,-,TRBV5-4,15,TGTGCCAGCAGCCCCGGGACAGGGGGCAGGTATGGCTACACCTTC,CASSPGTGGRYGYTF
TRBJ1-6,TRBD1,-,TRBV5-1,17,TGCGCCAGCAGCTTGGTTGGCGGGACAGGGAATAATTCACCCCTCCACTTT,CASSLVGGTGNNSPLHF
TRBJ1-2,-,-,TRBV7-2,16,TGTGCCAGCAGCCCCCCTAGGACAGCCCGTAACTATGGCTACACCTTC,CASSPPRTARNYGYTF
TRBJ1-1,TRBD1,-,TRBV12-3/TRBV12-4,13,TGTGCCAGCAGCGTACAGGGGGCCTCTGAAGCTTTCTTT,CASSVQGASEAFF
TRBJ1-1,-,-,TRBV6-2/TRBV6-3,12,TGTGCCAGCAGTTACGTTGGGTTCGAAGCTTTCTTT,CASSYVGFEAFF
TRBJ2-7,TRBD1,-,TRBV27,15,TGTGCCAGCAGTTTCTCCGGGACAGGGGACTACGAGCAGTACTTC,CASSFSGTGDYEQYF
TRBJ2-7,-,once,TRBV10-1,13,TGCGCCAGCTCAATAGAGCGGCGGGGCGAGCAGTACTTC,CASSIERRGEQYF
TRBJ1-2,-,-,TRBV5-1,12,TGCGCCAGCAGCTTGAGTGGCTATGGCTACACCTTC,CASSLSGYGYTF
TRBJ1-2,-,-,TRBV19,11,TGTGCCACCGACAGTCCCTATGGCTACACCTTC,CATDSPYGYTF
TRBJ2-7,-,-,TRBV30,13,TGTGCCTGGAACCGCGGCAGGGTTAACGAGCAGTACTTC,CAWNRGRVNEQYF
TRBJ2-2,-,-,TRBV2,16,TGTGCCAGCAGTGAATATAGCTGGGGGAACACCGGGGAGCTGTTTTTT,CASSEYSWGNTGELFF
TRBJ1-6,TRBD1,-,TRBV7-4,16,TGTGCCAGCAGCTTGTCAAGGGACAGGGGAAATTCACCCCTCCACTTT,CASSLSRDRGNSPLHF
TRBJ1-2,TRBD1,-,TRBV2,14,TGTGCCAGCAGCAGGGACAGGGAGAATTCTGGCTACACCTTC,CASSRDRENSGYTF
TRBJ2-7,-,-,TRBV6-9,16,TGTGCCTGCCTCCCGGTTGGGACGATTGGCTCCTACGAGCAGTACTTC,CACLPVGTIGSYEQYF
TRBJ2-7,TRBD2,-,TRBV28,13,TGTGCCAGCCTACCCCAGCGGGGAGGGGAGCAGTACTTC,CASLPQRGGEQYF
TRBJ1-1,-,-,TRBV24-1,13,TGTGCCACCAGCCAGGGTTTGAACACTGAAGCTTTCTTT,CATSQGLNTEAFF